This T cell receptor (beta chain) was sequenced during a study of T cells in Graves' hyperthyroidism and ophthalmopathy. Study background: Peripheral blood was taken when the disease was first diagnosed, before any treatment began.

This CDR3 is 13 amino acids long. The V end lost 7 bases, the J end lost 3 bases, and 13 bases lay between the germline ends. CDR1 SNHLY and CDR2 FYNNEI come from the germline V gene. This clonotype was counted at least ten times. Aged 18 to 65, the patients had hyperthyroidism that was newly diagnosed and had lasted under 2 months. Diagnoses were established using clinical symptoms, serum thyroxine and TRAb, thyroid ultrasound and orbital computed tomography. PBMCs were collected from an approximately 9 ml volume of fresh peripheral blood. The investigators amplified TCR beta CDR3 regions from RNA transcripts. Carried out on the TCR CDR3, a first-round RT-PCR used the HTBI primer set. MiXCR, run by TCRdb on the multiplex PCR reads, gives a single entry per CDR3 protein. In the table there are about 210,000 distinct CDR3 sequences, over 15% of which are singletons.

This sequence joins TRBV2 and TRBJ2-7, with D perhaps TRBD2 (6 bases). The receptor was derived from a man aged 45-65 years with Graves' hyperthyroidism. Material: blood. Here the CDR3 DNA reads TGTGCCAGCACGAGGGGACTCTACTACGAGCAGTACTTC. Its translation: CASTRGLYYEQYF. Based on the CDR3 plus reference TRBV2 and TRBJ2-7, the full variable domain is EPEVTQTPSHQVTQMGQEVILRCVPISNHLYFYWYRQILGQKVEFLVSFYNNEISEKSEIFDDQFSVERPDGSNFTLKIRSTKLEDSAMYFCASTRGLYYEQYFGPGTRLTVT.